These T cell receptor beta chains were read from a single sample in a study of blood T cell repertoires in COVID-19. Sequencing used immunoSEQ multiplex PCR; TCRdb keeps in-frame clones, though not all of them. The sample lists tens of thousands of clones; about 92% were seen once. The sequencing input was peripheral blood. These receptors were collected from a man aged 45 to 65 with acute or convalescent COVID-19. Each CDR3 is given with its conserved first and last residue.

>TRBV11-2|17|TRBJ2-7
CASSLDLTWQGTYEQYF
>TRBV27|16|TRBJ1-1
CASSSHPDRVNTEAFF
>TRBV30|14|TRBJ2-5
CAWTSGGLQETQYF
>TRBV5-6|14|TRBJ1-2
CASRPGEGWSGYTF
>TRBV6-5|13|TRBJ1-5
CASSSAHSGPQHF
>TRBV6-5|14|TRBJ2-3
CASTRGGAPDTQYF
>TRBV27|14|TRBJ1-5
CASSLAGGGQPQHF
>TRBV27|14|TRBJ1-1
CASRVYTGSTEAFF
>TRBV6-5|12|TRBJ2-7
CASSSSGYEQYF
>TRBV19|13|TRBJ2-1
CASTSDRGAIKFF
>TRBV27|15|TRBJ1-5
CASRNRGQSNQPQHF
>TRBV5-1|16|TRBJ2-1
CASSFHTQGTYNEQFF
>TRBV7-2|16|TRBJ2-3
CASSSRRGGGTDTQYF
>TRBV4-3|18|TRBJ2-1
CASSQEGSGGPQGNEQFF
>TRBV5-1|15|TRBJ2-1
CASSPRGVLDNEQFF
>TRBV2|16|TRBJ1-3
CASSEASGGSGNTIYF
>TRBV28|15|TRBJ1-4
CASSAPGTGHEKLFF
>TRBV19|15|TRBJ1-4
CASSTTGATIEKLFF
>TRBV3-1/TRBV3-2|13|TRBJ2-1
CASSPRTRNEQFF
>TRBV6-2/TRBV6-3|16|TRBJ2-7
CASSYGSGGTFYEQYF
>TRBV5-6|19|TRBJ2-7
CASSSAGTGGSGRTYEQYF
>TRBV10-3|13|TRBJ2-2
CAIQWRESGELFF
>TRBV20-1|11|TRBJ1-1
CSARYGGLAFF
>TRBV7-9|15|TRBJ1-2
CASSLGAGSPDGYTF
>TRBV5-1|13|TRBJ2-1
CASSLDYYNEQFF
>TRBV4-2|14|TRBJ2-7
CASSQAGETYEQYF
>TRBV7-2|14|TRBJ2-5
CASGTGPFQETQYF
>TRBV7-3|15|TRBJ2-5
CASSLKAGPTTTQYF
>TRBV28|16|TRBJ2-3
CASSPLGGPVRDTQYF
>TRBV9|17|TRBJ2-2
CASSAGLAGVRSGELFF
>TRBV11-2|14|TRBJ1-4
CATRAGATNEKLFF
>TRBV28|15|TRBJ2-5
CASSLVARGQETQYF
>TRBV11-1|13|TRBJ2-7
CASSESSGYEQYF
>TRBV10-2|13|TRBJ1-5
CASSSDSIAPQHF
>TRBV4-1|17|TRBJ2-5
CASSLGTSGGPQETQYF
>TRBV19|14|TRBJ1-6
CASSLQGGDSPLHF
>TRBV7-3|14|TRBJ1-1
CASSLAGGNTEAFF
>TRBV7-2|12|TRBJ1-2
CASSSGRYGYTF
>TRBV7-3|13|TRBJ2-3
CASSLGATDTQYF
>TRBV10-3|15|TRBJ2-2
CAISEDRGQVGELFF
>TRBV6-5|14|TRBJ1-6
CASSYRTGPSPLHF
>TRBV4-1|16|TRBJ2-3
CASSQPPGQTTDTQYF
>TRBV28|14|TRBJ2-2
CASSEGGNTGELFF
>TRBV10-3|13|TRBJ1-2
CAIRGAENYGYTF
>TRBV2|14|TRBJ2-1
CASSRQGADNEQFF